The present entry profiles one T cell receptor beta chain with its context. A few counts support this clone. Its recognized antigen is unknown. It has no much larger one-base neighbor in the sample; base qualities were not kept. The sample originates from a study of radiotherapy plus CTLA-4 blockade in lung cancer (dated by TCRdb to 2016 to 2018). Turning to the overall study: Among the enrolled patients, about 19% had an objective response, and about 29% reached disease control.

Library generation was performed with the immunoSEQ multiplex PCR assay. The table comes from immuneACCESS by way of TCRdb, which keeps in-frame sequences with V and J called. Part of the clones is missing from these tables; in studies checked, under half for an unresolved V gene and the rest for unknown reasons. The sample table records roughly 100,000 clones; 85% to 90% of these occur just once. The top ten constitute over 2% of the sample. Compared with germline, V lacks 5 bases and J lacks 3 bases; bases without a gene match: 8. The CDR3 holds 15 amino acids from the cysteine to the phenylalanine. Of the read, only the CDR3 DNA is kept; its 45 bases are in frame from base 1. Sequences LGHNT (CDR1) and FRNRAP (CDR2) are obtained from the germline V gene. What the authors observed across the whole study: The strongest predictors of response, as reported, were early dynamic changes in blood T cell clones along with a rise in serum interferon-beta after radiation. TCR clones derived from tumors expanded in peripheral blood after treatment with radiotherapy and ipilimumab.

Focal radiation therapy combined with CTLA-4 blockade (ipilimumab) was tested in patients with chemo-refractory metastatic non-small-cell lung cancer. This TCR was recovered from a human donor with non-small cell lung cancer that progressed on radiotherapy plus ipilimumab. Some clones in this sample may be carry-over from other donors' samples. The sequence links TRBV12-5 to TRBJ1-1, with 8 junctional bases fitting TRBD1. Source: peripheral blood, taken from a patient treated with radiotherapy plus ipilimumab. The CDR3 has the sequence CASGTSRQGYTEAFF. The base sequence is TGTGCTAGTGGTACCTCCCGACAGGGGTACACTGAAGCTTTCTTT.